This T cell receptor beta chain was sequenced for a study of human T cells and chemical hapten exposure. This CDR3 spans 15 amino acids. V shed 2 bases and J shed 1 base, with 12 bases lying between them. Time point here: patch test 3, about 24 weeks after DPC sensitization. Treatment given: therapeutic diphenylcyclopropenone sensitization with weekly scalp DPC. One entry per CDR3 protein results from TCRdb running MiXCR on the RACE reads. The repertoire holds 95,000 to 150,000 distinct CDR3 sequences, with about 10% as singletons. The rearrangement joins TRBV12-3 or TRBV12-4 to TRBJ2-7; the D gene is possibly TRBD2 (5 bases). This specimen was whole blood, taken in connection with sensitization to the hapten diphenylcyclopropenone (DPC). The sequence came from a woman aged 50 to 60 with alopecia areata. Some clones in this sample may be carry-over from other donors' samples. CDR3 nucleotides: TGTGCCAGCAGTTTATGGGCTAGCCCTTCCTACGAGCAGTACTTC. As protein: CASSLWASPSYEQYF.